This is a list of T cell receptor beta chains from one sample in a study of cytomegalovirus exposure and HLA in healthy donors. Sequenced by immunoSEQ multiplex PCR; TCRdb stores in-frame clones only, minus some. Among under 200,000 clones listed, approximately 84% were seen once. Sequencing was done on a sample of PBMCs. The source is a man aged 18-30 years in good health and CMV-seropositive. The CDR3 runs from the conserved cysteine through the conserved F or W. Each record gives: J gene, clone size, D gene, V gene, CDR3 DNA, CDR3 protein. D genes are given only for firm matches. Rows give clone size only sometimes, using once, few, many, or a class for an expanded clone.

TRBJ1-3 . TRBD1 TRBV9 TGTGCCAGCAGCGCCGGGACAGCCGGAAACACCATATATTTT CASSAGTAGNTIYF
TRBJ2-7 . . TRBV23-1 TGCGCCAGCAGTCTTAGCGCTGCCTACGAGCAGTACTTC CASSLSAAYEQYF
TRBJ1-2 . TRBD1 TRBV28 TGTGCCAGCAGCCCCACGGGCAGGGGGCCGGGGGGCTACACCTTC CASSPTGRGPGGYTF
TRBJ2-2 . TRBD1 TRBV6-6 TGTGCCAGCAGACCGGGACAGGGGGGCACCGGGGAGCTGTTTTTT CASRPGQGGTGELFF
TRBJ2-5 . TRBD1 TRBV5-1 TGCGCCAGCAGCTCCTCGCGTCGCAGGGGGCTTGAGACCCAGTACTTC CASSSSRRRGLETQYF
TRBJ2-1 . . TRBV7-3 TGTGCCAGCAGCTTAGGAGGCCGGGTTGATGAGCAGTTCTTC CASSLGGRVDEQFF
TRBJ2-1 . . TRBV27 TGTGCCAGCAGTTTAACAGGACCGACCTACAATGAGCAGTTCTTC CASSLTGPTYNEQFF
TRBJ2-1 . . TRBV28 TGTGCCAGCAGTTTATGGCGTGGGCTGAGTAACAATGAGCAGTTCTTC CASSLWRGLSNNEQFF
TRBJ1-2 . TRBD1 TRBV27 TGTGCCAGCAGAGGACAGGGAGTCCTATTGTATGGCTACACCTTC CASRGQGVLLYGYTF
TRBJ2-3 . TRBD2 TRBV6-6 TGTGCCAGCAGTTACTCGGGACTAGCGGCAGATACGCAGTATTTT CASSYSGLAADTQYF
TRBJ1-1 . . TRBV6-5 TGTGCCAGCAGTTACCAGGTCGCCACTGAAGCTTTCTTT CASSYQVATEAFF
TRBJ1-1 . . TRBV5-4 TGTGCCAGCAGCTTGGTTGGACAAGGGAACACTGAAGCTTTCTTT CASSLVGQGNTEAFF
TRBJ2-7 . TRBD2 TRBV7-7 TGTGCCAGCAGTGCGGGAGGGACCTACGAGCAGTACTTC CASSAGGTYEQYF
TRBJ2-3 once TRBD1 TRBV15 TGTGCCACCAGCATCAATCCGGGACAGGGAAGCACAGATACGCAGTATTTT CATSINPGQGSTDTQYF